This is a list of T cell receptor beta chains from one sample in a study of Ad26.COV2.S vaccination and SARS-CoV-2 variants. Here immunoSEQ multiplex PCR was the method, and the copy in TCRdb shows in-frame clones only, minus some. The table has approximately 150,000 clones, just over 85% seen once. Specimen: peripheral blood, collected after recovery from COVID-19. The receptors were sampled from a human donor who had recovered from COVID-19. Both conserved end residues are part of each CDR3. A D gene is named only where the DNA matches it firmly. Size is omitted from some rows. Given values are once, few, many or a class for expanded clones.

size,J,V,D,CDR3,DNA
.,TRBJ1-2,TRBV3-1/TRBV3-2,.,CASSQGAGPSYGYTF,TGTGCCAGCAGCCAAGGGGCGGGGCCGTCCTATGGCTACACCTTC
.,TRBJ2-3,TRBV9,.,CASSVPPRDTQYF,TGTGCCAGCAGCGTCCCTCCCCGAGATACGCAGTATTTT
.,TRBJ2-3,TRBV28,.,CASSLRGITDTQYF,TGTGCCAGCAGTTTAAGAGGGATCACAGATACGCAGTATTTT
.,TRBJ1-2,TRBV5-6,.,CASGDGDDGVYGYTF,TGTGCCAGTGGGGACGGAGATGATGGAGTTTATGGCTACACCTTC
.,TRBJ2-6,TRBV4-3,.,CASSLVKGDGANVLTF,TGCGCCAGCAGCCTGGTTAAGGGGGATGGGGCCAACGTCCTGACTTTC
.,TRBJ2-1,TRBV18,.,CASSPPTGKSYNEQFF,TGTGCCAGCTCACCACCCACAGGGAAATCCTACAATGAGCAGTTCTTC
.,TRBJ1-1,TRBV6-6,TRBD1,CASSGTGVTEAFF,TGTGCCAGCAGTGGTACAGGGGTCACTGAAGCTTTCTTT
.,TRBJ1-4,TRBV7-8,.,CASSLQGGDEKLFF,TGTGCCAGCAGCCTGCAGGGAGGGGATGAAAAACTGTTTTTT
.,TRBJ1-2,TRBV6-1,TRBD1,CASSEPGTGSGYTF,TGTGCCAGCAGTGAACCCGGGACAGGGAGTGGCTACACCTTC
.,TRBJ2-3,TRBV5-8,.,CASSSGSSTDTQYF,TGTGCCAGCAGCTCAGGGTCTAGCACAGATACGCAGTATTTT
.,TRBJ1-2,TRBV28,.,CASSLRQRYEMRLGYTF,TGTGCCAGCAGTTTAAGGCAGCGTTATGAGATGCGTCTGGGCTACACCTTC
.,TRBJ2-5,TRBV6-5,.,CASRATGRETQYF,TGTGCCAGCAGAGCCACAGGGAGGGAGACCCAGTACTTC
.,TRBJ1-2,TRBV18,TRBD1,CASSRLRGQGYTF,TGTGCCAGCTCCCGCCTCAGGGGGCAAGGCTACACCTTC
.,TRBJ1-6,TRBV28,TRBD1,CASSPWTGATNNSPLHF,TGTGCCAGCAGTCCCTGGACAGGGGCCACCAATAATTCACCCCTCCACTTT
.,TRBJ2-3,TRBV6-5,.,CASSTRDAADTQYF,TGTGCCAGCAGCACCCGAGACGCGGCAGATACGCAGTATTTT
once,TRBJ2-7,TRBV2,.,CASRADGGSYEQYF,TGTGCCAGCAGGGCGGACGGGGGCTCCTACGAGCAGTACTTC
.,TRBJ1-6,TRBV30,.,CAWRRAGVVSSPLHF,TGTGCCTGGAGAAGGGCGGGAGTAGTAAGTTCACCCCTCCACTTT
.,TRBJ1-4,TRBV6-5,.,CASSLGSTARGLFF,TGTGCCAGCAGTCTAGGGTCCACCGCGCGAGGACTGTTTTTT
.,TRBJ1-5,TRBV9,TRBD1,CASSDGTAGQPQHF,TGTGCCAGCAGCGACGGGACAGCCGGTCAGCCCCAGCATTTT
.,TRBJ1-6,TRBV6-6,TRBD1,CASSYDRGSSPLHF,TGTGCCAGCAGTTACGACAGGGGTAGTTCACCCCTCCACTTT
.,TRBJ1-5,TRBV24-1,.,CATNRTAPSNQPQHF,TGTGCCACCAATAGGACAGCTCCTAGCAATCAGCCCCAGCATTTT
once,TRBJ1-6,TRBV5-6,TRBD1,CASSFRDRASSPLHF,TGTGCCAGCAGCTTCCGGGACAGGGCTAGTTCACCCCTCCACTTT
.,TRBJ1-2,TRBV28,.,CASSLDEAAYGYTF,TGTGCCAGCAGTTTGGACGAGGCAGCATATGGCTACACCTTC
.,TRBJ1-6,TRBV19,TRBD1,CATGGTGGAISNSPLHF,TGTGCCACGGGAGGGACAGGGGGCGCGATTTCTAATTCACCCCTCCACTTT
.,TRBJ1-5,TRBV7-2,.,CASSNRVGNQPQHF,TGTGCCAGCAGCAATAGGGTGGGCAATCAGCCCCAGCATTTT
.,TRBJ1-1,TRBV13,TRBD1,CASSVGTWTGSGPTEAFF,TGTGCCAGCAGCGTAGGTACCTGGACAGGGAGTGGTCCCACTGAAGCTTTCTTT
.,TRBJ2-3,TRBV5-1,.,CASSHPRRLDVTGDTQYF,TGCGCCAGCAGCCACCCCCGGCGGTTGGACGTTACCGGGGATACGCAGTATTTT
.,TRBJ1-6,TRBV7-9,.,CASSTFRSPLHF,TGTGCCAGCAGCACATTCCGCAGCCCCCTCCACTTT
few,TRBJ1-2,TRBV9,.,CASSVDNGVGYGYTF,TGTGCCAGCAGCGTAGATAACGGGGTGGGATATGGCTACACCTTC
.,TRBJ2-1,TRBV5-1,.,CASATGTLSYNEQFF,TGCGCCAGCGCAACCGGGACCCTCTCCTACAATGAGCAGTTCTTC
.,TRBJ1-6,TRBV28,TRBD1,CASSLGTDNSPLHF,TGTGCCAGCAGTTTGGGGACAGATAATTCACCCCTCCACTTT
once,TRBJ1-4,TRBV19,TRBD1,CASAGTEGEKLFF,TGTGCCAGCGCCGGGACAGAAGGTGAAAAACTGTTTTTT
.,TRBJ1-5,TRBV2,.,CASSEAGNNQPQHF,TGTGCCAGCAGTGAAGCCGGCAATAATCAGCCCCAGCATTTT
.,TRBJ2-2,TRBV7-9,.,CASSSESGELFF,TGTGCCAGCAGCAGCGAGTCCGGGGAGCTGTTTTTT
.,TRBJ1-5,TRBV15,.,CATSRGSGPSNQPQHF,TGTGCCACCAGCAGGGGGTCGGGACCGAGCAATCAGCCCCAGCATTTT
.,TRBJ2-7,TRBV2,.,CASLATESYEQYF,TGTGCCAGTTTAGCGACAGAAAGCTACGAGCAGTACTTC